This T cell receptor beta chain was sequenced for a study of CD8+ T cells in alopecia areata. Across the whole study: Treated patients swallowed 5 to 10 mg of oral tofacitinib twice daily.

The CDR3 is 15 amino acids. The germline CDR1 and CDR2 sequences are MDHEN and SYDVKM. Trimming took 8 bases from V and 5 from J, leaving 20 bases between them. Whole-study results and caveats: Elevated clonality characterized lesional scalp relative to normal scalp, particularly in alopecia totalis/universalis.

Alopecia areata patients had lesional scalp punch biopsies and peripheral blood taken from them. Extraction of RNA preceded its reverse transcription into cDNA, which served as the sequencing template. Assay: immunoSEQ multiplex PCR; the TCRdb copy retains only in-frame clones and omits some. The sample consists of 150,000 or so clones, roughly 44% of them appearing once. About this clone itself: The target antigen is unknown.

The gene calls are TRBV28 and TRBJ2-3; D remains ambiguous. The sequence derives from a human donor with alopecia areata. The sample taken for sequencing was CD4+ T cells sorted from blood. The DNA for the CDR3 is TGTGCCAGCGGTCCAGCCGGGTTCAGACAAGATACGCAGTATTTT. Its translation: CASGPAGFRQDTQYF.